The clone carrying this TCR beta chain was recorded a few times. The same CDR3 is also encoded by other DNA sequences in this sample. Averaging about 116 mL, one heparinised blood draw came from each individual donor. CD45RO/CCR7/CD25/CD127/CD95/CD27 separated CD4+ naive, central memory, regulatory and stem cell-like memory cells by sorting. Expressed TCRB transcripts were sequenced, since all the RNA that had been isolated was reverse transcribed. Sequenced by immunoSEQ multiplex PCR; TCRdb stores in-frame clones only, minus some. The repertoire includes about 360,000 clones, over 9.5% of them detected once, and around 0.015% sits in the top ten. V gave up 3 bases and J gave up 2 bases; unmatched junction bases: 1. CDR3 length equals 14 residues. Germline V lookup: CDR1 KGHSH, CDR2 LQKENI. This sample is drawn from a study of beta chain features in type 1 diabetes.

The clonotype originates from a man between 18 and 29 years old in good health. The sample taken for sequencing was naive CD4+ T cells from blood. This chain connects TRBV18 to TRBJ2-5, with 9 bases that match TRBD1. Written as DNA, the CDR3 is TGTGCCAGCTCACCCGGACAGGGGCAAGAGACCCAGTACTTC. This codes for CASSPGQGQETQYF.